These T cell receptor beta chains were read from a single sample in a study of regulatory T cells in long-lasting Graves disease. In TCRdb, the multiplex PCR reads were re-called with MiXCR into one record per CDR3 protein. The profile covers about 240,000 distinct CDR3 sequences, with 20% to 25% appearing a single time and approximately 15% taken by the ten largest. Sequenced material: peripheral blood mononuclear cells (PBMCs), taken at new diagnosis, from a patient treated with antithyroid drugs. These receptors came from a female donor with Graves disease. CDR3s include the opening cysteine and the closing phenylalanine or tryptophan. D genes are given only for firm matches. Only part of the rows carry a size: once, few, many, or a class if the clone is expanded.

clone_size	j_call	v_call	d_call	cdr3_aa	cdr3_nt
-	TRBJ1-2	TRBV4-3	TRBD1	CASSRRGDRGVYGYTF	TGCGCCAGCAGCCGCAGGGGGGACAGGGGGGTCTATGGCTACACCTTC
few	TRBJ2-1	TRBV6-5	TRBD2	CASSYSSGGAYNEQFF	TGTGCCAGCAGTTACTCGAGCGGGGGGGCCTACAATGAGCAGTTCTTC
-	TRBJ1-5	TRBV6-2/TRBV6-3	TRBD1	CASRTGGMGNQPQHF	TGTGCCAGCAGGACAGGGGGCATGGGCAATCAGCCCCAGCATTTT
few	TRBJ1-3	TRBV10-3	TRBD1	CAISLGQEGNTIYF	TGTGCCATCAGTCTAGGACAGGAGGGAAACACCATATATTTT
many	TRBJ1-1	TRBV5-4	-	CASSPEPAPKAFF	TGTGCCAGCAGCCCGGAACCCGCCCCTAAAGCTTTCTTT
-	TRBJ2-6	TRBV10-3	-	CAITDGANVLTF	TGTGCCATTACCGATGGGGCCAACGTCCTGACTTTC
many	TRBJ2-7	TRBV30	TRBD2	CAWRLTSGYSSYEQYF	TGTGCCTGGAGATTAACTAGCGGCTACAGCTCCTACGAGCAGTACTTC
many	TRBJ2-5	TRBV4-3	-	CASSQDAPGSETQYF	TGCGCCAGCAGCCAAGACGCTCCGGGTTCCGAGACCCAGTACTTC
many	TRBJ1-1	TRBV3-1	-	CASRPSRAKNRGTEAFF	TGTGCCAGCAGACCCTCACGGGCCAAGAATCGGGGCACTGAAGCTTTCTTT
many	TRBJ2-2	TRBV19	TRBD2	CASSRAILAGEGELFF	TGTGCCAGTAGCAGGGCAATACTAGCGGGAGAAGGGGAGCTGTTTTTT
many	TRBJ2-7	TRBV12-3/TRBV12-4	TRBD1	CASSLLTGDEQYF	TGTGCCAGCAGCCTATTGACAGGGGACGAGCAGTACTTC